One and the same sample provided the 24 T cell receptor beta chains below, sequenced in a study of cytomegalovirus exposure and HLA in healthy donors. A multiplex PCR was run with 60 Vbeta primers and 13 Jbeta primers. Method: immunoSEQ multiplex PCR; TCRdb's copy keeps in-frame clones and lacks some. The sample yields around 150,000 clones, 72% seen once. The sequencing input was PBMCs. All receptors come from a man in his fifties in good health and CMV-seropositive.

The table lists this clone with a few counts. The chain carries TRBV28 and TRBJ1-1; weak D call: TRBD1 (5 bases). V was pared by 2 bases and J by 9 bases, with 10 bases between. The CDR3 extends over 12 amino acids. Per the germline V gene, CDR1 is MDHEN and CDR2 is SYDVKM. Here the CDR3 DNA reads TGTGCCAGCAGTTTAGGGCAGGGCCAAGCTTTCTTT. Translation: CASSLGQGQAFF.

The chain combines TRBV5-4 with TRBJ2-4, with D possibly being TRBD2 (6 bases). The V gene's germline CDR1 is SGHNT and CDR2 YYREEE (reference sequence). The CDR3 has 18 residues. Trimming took off 1 base at V and 0 bases at J, with 17 bases between the two ends. CDR3 loop: CASSLTGVGQGAKNIQYF. The CDR3 DNA reads TGTGCCAGCAGCTTGACGGGGGTCGGTCAAGGAGCCAAAAACATTCAGTACTTC. Full variable domain (missing parts from reference TRBV5-4 and TRBJ2-4): ETGVTQSPTHLIKTRGQQVTLRCSSQSGHNTVSWYQQALGQGPQFIFQYYREEENGRGNFPPRFSGLQFPNYSSELNVNALELDDSALYLCASSLTGVGQGAKNIQYFGAGTRLSVL.

The rearrangement uses TRBV5-6 and TRBJ2-7; TRBD1 agrees at 10 bases. The ends lost 2 bases at V and 4 bases at J; junction bases unmatched: 3. The CDR3 sequence is 14 residues long. Germline lookup yields CDR1 SGHDT and CDR2 YYEEEE. CDR3 bases: TGTGCCAGCAGCTTTGGGACAGGGGTTTACGAGCAGTACTTC. Translating it yields CASSFGTGVYEQYF.

This clone showed up many times. V and J are TRBV19 and TRBJ1-2; TRBD1 might be the D (6 bases). The CDR3 is 14 residues long. Per the germline V gene, CDR1 is LNHDA and CDR2 is SQIVND (reference sequence). Trimming pared 7 bases from V and 3 bases from J, leaving 15 bases between. The DNA of the CDR3 is TGTGCCAGTACCCGGGACATTGAATACTATGGCTACACCTTC. This encodes CASTRDIEYYGYTF.

The rearrangement links TRBV6-5 to TRBJ2-1; 14 nucleotides agree with TRBD2. The CDR3 length is 15 residues. After removal of 6 bases from V and 7 bases from J, the junction contained 5 bases not matched to a gene. Germline-derived CDR1 and CDR2 are MNHEY and SVGAGI. The CDR3 DNA follows: TGTGCCAGCAGGCGACTAGCGGGGGGGTATAATGAGCAGTTCTTC. Translated: CASRRLAGGYNEQFF.

The V and J genes are TRBV28 and TRBJ2-2; TRBD2 is a possible D gene (5 bases). V gave up 2 bases and J gave up 0 bases, with 7 bases separating them. CDR1 and CDR2 from the germline V gene are MDHEN and SYDVKM. The CDR3 consists of 15 residues. The CDR3 protein is CASSLPGTNTGELFF. CDR3 sequence (DNA): TGTGCCAGCAGTTTACCGGGGACGAACACCGGGGAGCTGTTTTTT.

The chain has TRBV14 and TRBJ2-7; D is possibly TRBD2 (7 bases). Germline V CDR1 and CDR2: SGHDN, FVKESK. The CDR3 totals 17 residues. Trimming took 4 bases from V and 3 from J, leaving 22 bases between them. CDR3 region: CASSPPGLQGGGYEQYF. In DNA, the CDR3 is TGTGCCAGCAGCCCCCCTGGCCTACAGGGAGGGGGCTACGAGCAGTACTTC.

In nucleotides, the CDR3 is TGCAGCGCGAGAGAATACACTGAAGCTTTCTTT. It is translated as CSAREYTEAFF. The rearrangement links TRBV29-1 to TRBJ1-1; D unresolved. The germline CDR1 and CDR2 sequences are SQVTM and ANQGSEA. The germline V and J ends were trimmed by 7 bases and 3 bases, with 9 bases remaining between them. The CDR3 extends over 11 amino acids. The full variable domain, its missing parts supplied by reference TRBV29-1 and TRBJ1-1, is SAVISQKPSRDICQRGTSLTIQCQVDSQVTMMFWYRQQPGQSLTLIATANQGSEATYESGFVIDKFPISRPNLTFSTLTVSNMSPEDSSIYLCSAREYTEAFFGQGTRLTVV.

The chain carries TRBV10-3 and TRBJ2-1; D possibly corresponds to TRBD2 (5 bases). V shed 5 bases and J shed 3 bases, with 11 bases lying between them. The CDR3 is 14 residues long. The germline V gene encodes CDR1 ENHRY and CDR2 SYGVKD. CDR3 coding DNA: TGTGCCATCAGTTACTCCGGGGTCTACAATGAGCAGTTCTTC. It translates to CAISYSGVYNEQFF.

This clone was picked up many times. The chain has TRBV6-1 and TRBJ2-1, with TRBD1 as a possible D gene (6 bases). The germline V and J ends were trimmed by 7 bases and 8 bases, with 15 bases remaining between them. The CDR3 totals 13 residues. Germline values: CDR1 MNHNS, CDR2 SASEGT. CDR3 DNA sequence: TGTGCCAGCAACCGGGCAGGGGAGCATGAGCAGTTCTTC. Its translation: CASNRAGEHEQFF.

J is TRBJ1-2 and V is TRBV5-1; tentative D call: TRBD1 (6 bases). Germline V lookup: CDR1 SGHRS, CDR2 YFSETQ. The CDR3 contains 14 residues. The germline V and J ends were trimmed by 5 bases and 5 bases, with 16 bases remaining between them. CDR3 residues: CASSSTGSIYGYTF. CDR3 sequence (DNA): TGCGCCAGCAGTTCCACAGGGTCTATTTATGGCTACACCTTC. The entire variable domain, with the rest obtained from reference TRBV5-1 and TRBJ1-2, is as follows: KAGVTQTPRYLIKTRGQQVTLSCSPISGHRSVSWYQQTPGQGLQFLFEYFSETQRNKGNFPGRFSGRQFSNSRSEMNVSTLELGDSALYLCASSSTGSIYGYTFGSGTRLTVV.

The rearrangement links TRBV5-1 to TRBJ2-3; 15 nucleotides match TRBD2. Germline V gene sequence: CDR1 SGHRS, CDR2 YFSETQ. J was trimmed by 0 bases and V by 4 bases; bases with no gene match: 3. CDR3 length: 17 residues. The chain's CDR3 is CASSGTSGGYSTDTQYF. CDR3 DNA sequence: TGCGCCAGCAGCGGGACTAGCGGGGGGTATAGCACAGATACGCAGTATTTT.

V usage is TRBV10-3 and J usage is TRBJ2-3, with a tentative D call TRBD1 (5 bases). Trimming removed 4 bases from V and 3 bases from J, with 11 bases in between. This CDR3 has 14 residues. CDR1 and CDR2 from the germline V gene are ENHRY and SYGVKD. The CDR3 nucleotides read TGTGCCATCAGTGGCGGAAGACAGACAGATACGCAGTATTTT. Translation gives CAISGGRQTDTQYF.

V and J are TRBV6-6 and TRBJ1-2; 7 positions match TRBD1. Germline V gene lookup returns CDR1 MNHNY and CDR2 SVGAGI (reference sequence). The V segment lost 6 bases and the J segment 4 bases; nucleotides outside the gene matches: 8. The CDR3 extends over 14 amino acids. The CDR3 nucleotides read TGTGCCAGCAGCATAACAGGGGTAGGCTATGGCTACACCTTC. Its translation is CASSITGVGYGYTF.

The chain has TRBV2 and TRBJ2-1; 15 bases are shared with TRBD2. CDR1 is SNHLY, CDR2 FYNNEI, per germline. The CDR3 spans 16 residues. V gave up 2 bases and J gave up 7 bases; unmatched junction bases: 3. CDR3 sequence (DNA): TGTGCCAGCAGTGAAAGGACTAGCGGGGGGGAAAATGAGCAGTTCTTC. This gives the protein CASSERTSGGENEQFF. Together with reference TRBV2 and TRBJ2-1, the CDR3 gives the full variable domain: EPEVTQTPSHQVTQMGQEVILRCVPISNHLYFYWYRQILGQKVEFLVSFYNNEISEKSEIFDDQFSVERPDGSNFTLKIRSTKLEDSAMYFCASSERTSGGENEQFFGPGTRLTVL.

Concerning this clone: This specimen includes other DNA sequences encoding the same CDR3. The chain is built from TRBV5-6 and TRBJ1-2, with 10 bases aligning to TRBD1. Unmatched junction bases numbered 10, after V lost 4 bases and J lost 1 base. In germline, CDR1 is SGHDT, CDR2 YYEEEE. The CDR3 contains 17 residues. The CDR3 nucleotides are TGTGCCAGCAGCCCCGGGACAGGGGATCGGGGTAACTATGGCTACACCTTC. This codes for CASSPGTGDRGNYGYTF. Complete variable domain (other parts from reference TRBV5-6 and TRBJ1-2): DAGVTQSPTHLIKTRGQQVTLRCSPKSGHDTVSWYQQALGQGPQFIFQYYEEEERQRGNFPDRFSGHQFPNYSSELNVNALLLGDSALYLCASSPGTGDRGNYGYTFGSGTRLTVV.

This CDR3 reads CASSTIGGASYEQYF. In DNA, the CDR3 is TGTGCCAGCAGCACGATAGGGGGGGCTTCTTACGAGCAGTACTTC. V usage is TRBV5-4 and J usage is TRBJ2-7; maybe TRBD2 (7 bases). The V gene's germline CDR1 is SGHNT and CDR2 YYREEE (reference sequence). The CDR3 has 15 amino acids. Between the trimmed V and J ends, which lost 4 bases and 4 bases, there was a span of 18 bases.

J is TRBJ1-2 and V is TRBV6-1, with D maybe TRBD1 (6 bases). The CDR3 spans 17 residues. From germline, CDR1 is MNHNS and CDR2 SASEGT. With 1 base removed from V and 0 bases from J, the gap between germline ends came to 15 bases. CDR3 sequence: CASSEGGTTRANYGYTF. The CDR3 DNA follows: TGTGCCAGCAGTGAAGGTGGGACAACTAGAGCTAACTATGGCTACACCTTC.

CDR3 DNA sequence: TGTGCCAGCAGCCCCCGAGAAGAGACCCAGTACTTC. It specifies CASSPREETQYF. The rearrangement joins TRBV11-3 to TRBJ2-5; D not certain. V was shortened by 5 bases and J by 3 bases, with 7 bases between the two germline ends. The germline V gene has CDR1 SGHNT and CDR2 YENEEA. The CDR3 has 12 residues.

A word on this clone: With a much larger clone just one base away, this may be a read error. V is TRBV11-3 and J is TRBJ1-6; 9 bases match TRBD1. There are 14 residues in the CDR3. The germline gives CDR1 SGHNT, CDR2 YENEEA. Trimming removed 5 bases from V and 7 bases from J; junction bases left unmatched: 3. The CDR3 DNA reads as TGTGCCAGCAGCCCCGGGACAGGGAATTCACCCCTCCACTTT. Encoded protein: CASSPGTGNSPLHF.

As concerns this clone: The junction and the germline gene differ at one end; a read error may be behind it. The chain recombines TRBV5-1 with TRBJ1-1; 9 positions match TRBD1. CDR3 length equals 13 residues. Germline V lookup: CDR1 SGHRS, CDR2 YFSETQ. Written as DNA, the CDR3 is TGTGCCAGCAGATTGACAGGGGGACTTGAAGCTTTCTTT. The encoded protein is CASRLTGGLEAFF.

The V gene is TRBV5-6, the J gene TRBJ2-1; the match to TRBD1 covers 7 bases. CDR3 size: 15 residues. The germline gives CDR1 SGHDT, CDR2 YYEEEE. The ends lost 4 bases at V and 8 bases at J; junction bases unmatched: 12. The CDR3 spells CASSGDRMYLDEQFF. Here the CDR3 DNA reads TGTGCCAGCAGCGGGGACAGAATGTATTTGGATGAGCAGTTCTTC.

This chain connects TRBV13 to TRBJ2-1, with 7 bases fitting TRBD2. Germline CDR1 is PRHDT and CDR2 is FYEKMQ (reference sequence). The CDR3 contains 16 residues. The V gene end was trimmed by 2 bases and the J gene end by 4 bases; junction bases not matched to a gene: 8. This CDR3 reads CASSLSQSGIYNEQFF. CDR3 nucleotides: TGTGCCAGCAGCTTATCTCAGAGCGGGATTTACAATGAGCAGTTCTTC.

J is TRBJ2-1 and V is TRBV5-6; TRBD1 is a possible D gene (6 bases). Germline loops: CDR1 SGHDT, CDR2 YYEEEE. This CDR3 contains 12 residues. V lost 4 bases and J lost 10, with 12 bases in between. The CDR3 bases are TGTGCCAGCAGCCTTTTCGACAGGGAGCAGTTCTTC. Translating it yields CASSLFDREQFF.